This T cell receptor (beta chain) stems from a study of blood T cell repertoires in COVID-19. The overall study: Spain, Italy and the United States supplied samples that represented acute and convalescent COVID-19. PBMCs, B-cell-depleted T cells, or T cells were the source of the cDNA or gDNA that made up the material.

The repertoire was sequenced with immunoSEQ multiplex PCR; TCRdb's copy has only in-frame clones and lacks some. The sample shows roughly 210,000 clones, less than 90% of them seen only once. CDR1 is MDHEN and CDR2 is SYDVKM in the germline V gene. This CDR3 spans 19 amino acids. V shed 4 bases and J 5 bases; nucleotides not matched to a gene: 14. The source of this sequence is an elderly woman with COVID-19, enrolled during active disease. The sequenced sample was peripheral blood. The chain employs TRBV28 and TRBJ2-3; the match to TRBD2 covers 14 bases. CDR3 nucleotides: TGTGCCAGCAGTTCCCCAATTCGACTAGCGGGGGGGCCTATAGATACGCAGTATTTT. Translated, it gives CASSSPIRLAGGPIDTQYF.